This T cell receptor (beta chain) was found in a study of blood T cell repertoires in COVID-19. The wider study: Acute and convalescent COVID-19 specimens originated in the United States, Italy and Spain. PBMCs, B-cell-depleted T cells, or T cells provided the cDNA or gDNA that made up the material.

This CDR3 is built from 16 residues. CDR1 and CDR2 from the germline V gene are SGHRS and YFSETQ. The ends were cut back, 1 base at V and 6 bases at J, with 16 bases in the middle. Authors' processing steps: Amplification with reference gene primers provided the estimates of nucleated cell counts. Assay: immunoSEQ multiplex PCR; the TCRdb copy retains only in-frame clones and omits some. The DNA gave D and trimming, while V, J and clone size come from that table. This sample carries about 240,000 clones, about four fifths of them seen once, and the ten largest clones take 9.6%. The chain employs TRBV5-1 and TRBJ2-2, with D tentatively TRBD1 (5 bases). Material for sequencing was peripheral blood. The receptor comes from a woman over 75 with acute or convalescent COVID-19. The CDR3 protein is CASSLPAGQGAGELFF. CDR3 nucleotides: TGCGCCAGCAGCTTGCCCGCAGGGCAGGGTGCCGGGGAGCTGTTTTTT.